Below are 12 T cell receptor beta chains sequenced from a single sample in a study of CD8 T cells in ankylosing spondylitis. MiXCR, applied by TCRdb to the 5' RACE reads, yields one record per CDR3 protein. Of around 220,000 distinct CDR3 sequences listed, over 9.5% are singletons. The sequencing sample was made of blood, either unsorted or a sorted T cell fraction (not recorded which). These receptors all come from a male donor with ankylosing spondylitis or in good health (not recorded which).

In DNA, the CDR3 is TGCAGTGCCGGGCGGGGGGGAGTAGAGACCCAGTACTTC. This codes for CSAGRGGVETQYF. The chain uses TRBV20-1 and TRBJ2-5, with 9 bases lining up with TRBD2. Germline V gene lookup returns CDR1 DFQATT and CDR2 SNEGSKA (reference sequence). With V trimmed by 6 bases and J by 4 bases, 6 bases remained unmatched. The CDR3 consists of 13 residues.

This clonotype occurred many times. This rearrangement joins TRBV5-4 to TRBJ2-3; D not resolved. Trimming left V 0 bases short and J 3 bases short, with 8 bases between. Per germline, CDR1 SGHNT and CDR2 YYREEE (reference sequence). The CDR3 extends over 14 amino acids. CDR3 bases: TGTGCCAGCAGCTTGGACGTCCTGACAGATACGCAGTATTTT. It yields the protein CASSLDVLTDTQYF.

A few counts support this clonotype. The chain recombines TRBV19 with TRBJ1-2; D gene unclear. This CDR3 is 15 amino acids long. Germline V gene sequence: CDR1 LNHDA, CDR2 SQIVND (reference sequence). Trimming removed 5 bases at V and 4 bases at J, with 17 bases between. The DNA of the CDR3 is TGTGCCAGTAGTGACCTACGACCCGGCGGCTATGGCTACACCTTC. It translates to CASSDLRPGGYGYTF.

This clonotype was counted a few times. The gene calls are TRBV19 and TRBJ1-6, with D possibly matching TRBD1 (5 bases). This CDR3 has 14 residues. Trimming removed 3 bases at V and 9 bases at J, with 12 bases between. The V gene's germline CDR1 is LNHDA and CDR2 SQIVND (reference sequence). As DNA, the CDR3 is TGTGCCAGTAGTATCACCGGGGCTAGTTCACCCCTCCACTTT. Translation: CASSITGASSPLHF.

This chain uses TRBV7-2 with TRBJ1-2, with 7 bases identical to TRBD1. The CDR3 loop spans 14 amino acids. The V gene end was trimmed by 2 bases and the J gene end by 4 bases; junction bases not matched to a gene: 4. From germline, CDR1 is SGHTA and CDR2 FQGNSA. Written as DNA, the CDR3 is TGTGCCAGCAGCTTAACCCGACAGGGCTATGGCTACACCTTC. Encoded protein: CASSLTRQGYGYTF.

About this clonotype: Its ends do not fully match the called genes, so a read error is possible. The chain couples TRBV5-1 to TRBJ2-3; D is ambiguous. This CDR3 has 12 residues. Germline loops: CDR1 SGHRS, CDR2 YFSETQ. This CDR3 reads CANSLIGDTQYF. CDR3 sequence (DNA): TGCGCCAACAGCCTTATAGGGGATACGCAGTATTTT.

The CDR3 loop reads CASSYAKKYAGTDNTGELFF. The CDR3 DNA follows: TGTGCCAGCAGTTACGCAAAGAAATACGCCGGGACTGACAATACCGGGGAGCTGTTTTTT. V is TRBV6-2 or TRBV6-3 and J is TRBJ2-2; tentative D call: TRBD2 (6 bases). V shed 2 bases and J shed 5 bases, with 27 bases lying between them. Germline V gene lookup returns CDR1 MNHEY and CDR2 SVGEGT. CDR3 length equals 20 residues.

This clonotype was found many times. This sequence joins TRBV6-5 and TRBJ1-5; D is unresolved. Trimming took 2 bases from V and 3 from J, leaving 11 bases between them. CDR1 is MNHEY and CDR2 is SVGAGI in the germline V gene. CDR3 length: 15 residues. CDR3 amino acids: CASSYAGGTNQPQHF. The DNA for the CDR3 is TGTGCCAGCAGTTACGCGGGCGGCACCAATCAGCCCCAGCATTTT.

This clonotype was counted at least ten times. V is TRBV6-2 or TRBV6-3 and J is TRBJ2-6; 8 nucleotides line up with TRBD1. This CDR3 is 15 amino acids long. Trimming removed 6 bases from V and 8 bases from J; junction bases left unmatched: 9. Germline V gene lookup returns CDR1 MNHEY and CDR2 SVGEGT. The CDR3 here is CASRNAGGATNVLTF. In DNA form, the CDR3 reads TGTGCCAGCAGAAATGCAGGGGGCGCGACCAACGTCCTGACTTTC.

This clonotype appeared many times. The J gene is TRBJ2-5, the V gene TRBV12-3 or TRBV12-4; 14 positions match TRBD2. The J segment lost 1 base and the V segment lost 5 bases, leaving 9 bases of the junction unmatched. This CDR3 has 18 residues. The CDR3 protein is CASSPRTSGGPSQETQYF. The CDR3, as DNA: TGTGCCAGCAGTCCACGGACTAGCGGGGGGCCATCCCAAGAGACCCAGTACTTC.

This chain connects TRBV16 to TRBJ1-1; unclear D gene. This CDR3 is 14 amino acids long. V lost 3 bases, J lost 4 bases, and 12 bases lay in between. Germline CDR1 and CDR2: KGHSY and FQNENV. This CDR3 reads CASSHGLGSTEAFF. The CDR3 DNA sequence: TGTGCCAGCAGCCACGGGCTGGGTTCCACTGAAGCTTTCTTT.

The chain couples TRBV4-2 to TRBJ2-1; the match to TRBD2 covers 9 bases. The CDR3 consists of 15 residues. J was trimmed by 7 bases and V by 4 bases; bases with no gene match: 8. Germline lookup yields CDR1 LGHNA and CDR2 YNFKEQ. The CDR3 region is CASSPRAGGPNEQFF. CDR3 in DNA: TGTGCCAGCAGCCCTCGCGCGGGGGGGCCGAATGAGCAGTTCTTC.